The sequence of this T cell receptor beta chain was determined in a study of T cell repertoires in cytomegalovirus infection (dated by TCRdb to about 2019). For context, the study as a whole: Donor HLA type was relevant to the analysis, as public TCR beta signatures indicated carriage of CMV infection together with the matching HLA type. Results and caveats for the whole study, not just this receptor: In both this cohort and an independent roughly 350-donor cohort, the cumulative frequency of public TCR beta family members distinguished carriers of CMV infection plus the relevant HLA type. The ex vivo response was dominated by HLA-C-restricted CMV-specific TCR beta clonotypes, which also provided the single most frequent clonotype in two of eight donors.

The instrument given in TCRdb is Illumina HiSeq 1500. TCRdb's own reprocessing of the public reads used fastp at Q25 and MiXCR and kept productive beta chains. Each entry merges the rows of one CDR3 protein and shows their most common DNA and genes. This sample is represented by some 300,000 distinct CDR3 sequences; 15% to 20% of them were singletons. 12% of the sample belongs to the ten largest clones. Note on this clonotype: Its antigen target is currently unknown. Per-base qualities were not stored, and no clone one base away is much larger.

The germline V gene encodes CDR1 PRHDT and CDR2 FYEKMQ (reference sequence). The CDR3 goes from the cysteine to the phenylalanine over 13 residues. The read is trimmed to its CDR3 DNA, 39 bases read in frame from base 1. V has 7 bases trimmed and J has 4 bases trimmed; junction bases matching no gene number 5. The sequence was collected from a human donor in good health (CMV status not recorded). Some clones in this sample may be carry-over from other donors' samples. The rearrangement combines TRBV13 with TRBJ2-3; TRBD2 aligns with 7 central bases. Sequenced: PBMCs. CDR3 sequence: CASMRGSADTQYF. The DNA sequence is TGTGCCAGCATGCGGGGGAGCGCAGATACGCAGTATTTT. The variable domain in full, with residues beyond the CDR3 obtained from the reference TRBV13 and TRBJ2-3 genes, is AAGVIQSPRHLIKEKRETATLKCYPIPRHDTVYWYQQGPGQDPQFLISFYEKMQSDKGSIPDRFSAQQFSDYHSELNMSSLELGDSALYFCASMRGSADTQYFGPGTRLTVL.